Following are 22 T cell receptor beta chains from one sample sequenced in a study of STAT3 mutations in large granular lymphocyte leukemia. General study points: In T-cell large granular lymphocyte leukemia, about half of patients showed multiple immunodominant subclonotypes.

For these receptors, no antigen is known. Only in-frame clones appear in the TCRdb table, and some are missing; sequencing was by immunoSEQ multiplex PCR. The sample lists approximately 42,000 clones, about 81% seen once, with about 0.45% in the top ten. The sample consisted of PBMCs. The receptors come from a human donor with T large granular lymphocyte leukemia. Some clones in this sample may be carry-over from other donors' samples.

The chain joins TRBV28 to TRBJ1-5; D is ambiguous. From germline, CDR1 is MDHEN and CDR2 SYDVKM. Trimming left V 7 bases short and J 2 bases short, with 6 bases between. The CDR3 extends over 12 amino acids. CDR3 residues: CASNLRNQPQHF. Here the CDR3 DNA reads TGTGCCAGCAACTTGCGCAATCAGCCCCAGCATTTT.

The gene calls are TRBV4-1 and TRBJ1-2, with D possibly being TRBD1 (6 bases). V lost 0 bases to trimming and J lost 3 bases, with 8 bases between them. The CDR3 sequence is 14 residues long. Germline loops: CDR1 MGHRA, CDR2 YSYEKL. The CDR3 DNA reads as TGCGCCAGCAGCCAAGACTCAGGGGACTATGGCTACACCTTC. Residues: CASSQDSGDYGYTF.

This chain connects TRBV4-3 to TRBJ1-2; unclear D gene. Trimming removed 0 bases from V and 2 bases from J, with 16 bases in between. Germline V gives CDR1 LGHNA, CDR2 YSLEER. The CDR3 consists of 17 residues. Here the CDR3 reads CASSQDLRQTMNYGYTF. CDR3 in DNA: TGCGCCAGCAGCCAAGATTTAAGACAAACGATGAACTATGGCTACACCTTC.

The genes are TRBV5-4 and TRBJ2-1; no clear D. Between the trimmed V and J ends, which lost 4 bases and 0 bases, there was a span of 14 bases. The V gene's germline CDR1 is SGHNT and CDR2 YYREEE (reference sequence). The CDR3 is 16 amino acids. The CDR3 sequence: CASSQGTGSSYNEQFF. As DNA, the CDR3 is TGTGCCAGCAGCCAAGGCACCGGGTCCTCCTACAATGAGCAGTTCTTC.

In its sample, this clone was seen once. V is TRBV5-1 and J is TRBJ2-7; D perhaps matches TRBD1 (5 bases). The CDR3 length is 17 residues. Trimming shortened V by 1 base and J by 4 bases, and 21 bases separated the two germline ends. Per germline, CDR1 SGHRS and CDR2 YFSETQ. The CDR3 loop reads CASSLRLFPARAYEQYV. CDR3 bases: TGCGCCAGCAGCTTGCGATTGTTCCCCGCCAGGGCGTACGAGCAGTACGTC.

A remark on this clone: Other nucleotide sequences in the sample specify the same CDR3. The chain uses TRBV19 and TRBJ1-5, with TRBD1 matching 7 bases. This CDR3 comprises 13 residues. J lost 4 bases, V lost 5 bases, and 2 bases had no gene match. Germline V CDR1 and CDR2: LNHDA, SQIVND (reference sequence). The DNA of the CDR3 is TGTGCCAGTAGTCCGGACAGGAATCAGCCCCAGCATTTT. As protein: CASSPDRNQPQHF.

This rearrangement joins TRBV5-4 to TRBJ2-1; D not certain. Trimming removed 4 bases at V and 7 bases at J, with 12 bases between. The CDR3 has 13 amino acids. Germline CDR1 SGHNT, CDR2 YYREEE (reference sequence). The CDR3 DNA follows: TGTGCCAGCAGCCCCGTAGTTGGGAATGAGCAGTTCTTC. Translation: CASSPVVGNEQFF.

The V gene is TRBV19, the J gene TRBJ1-1; no firm D call. Germline CDR1 and CDR2: LNHDA and SQIVND (reference sequence). V gave up 6 bases and J gave up 6 bases, with 17 bases separating them. The CDR3 is 14 residues long. The DNA for the CDR3 is TGTGCCAGTAGCTTGGGCCCCGGCAGCCCTGAAGCTTTCTTT. This encodes CASSLGPGSPEAFF.

The chain carries TRBV2 and TRBJ2-1; the match to TRBD2 covers 9 bases. CDR3 length: 14 residues. The trim removed 6 bases at V and 3 bases at J, leaving 3 bases unmatched. Germline V gene sequence: CDR1 SNHLY, CDR2 FYNNEI. The CDR3 protein is CASRRAGGYNEQFF. As DNA, the CDR3 is TGTGCCAGCAGGAGAGCGGGGGGCTACAATGAGCAGTTCTTC. Looking up the rest from reference TRBV2 and TRBJ2-1 gives the full variable domain: EPEVTQTPSHQVTQMGQEVILRCVPISNHLYFYWYRQILGQKVEFLVSFYNNEISEKSEIFDDQFSVERPDGSNFTLKIRSTKLEDSAMYFCASRRAGGYNEQFFGPGTRLTVL.

In the case of this clone: At one end, the junction sequence differs from germline, possibly due to a read error. The rearrangement links TRBV7-7 to TRBJ2-5; D remains unclear. Germline CDR1 SSHAT, CDR2 FNYEAQ (reference sequence). The CDR3 contains 13 residues. CDR3 region: CASSLGRLETQYF. CDR3 DNA: TGTGCTAGCAGCTTAGGGCGGTTAGAGACCCAGTACTTC.

This clone was observed once. This chain connects TRBV18 to TRBJ1-1; TRBD1 aligns across 9 bases. V trimming: 4 bases; J trimming: 4 bases; junction bases outside the gene matches: 7. Germline CDR1 is KGHSH and CDR2 is LQKENI. This CDR3 contains 15 residues. The CDR3 sequence: CASSRDRDGSTEAFF. The CDR3, as DNA: TGTGCCAGCTCACGGGACAGGGATGGGAGCACTGAAGCTTTCTTT.

The rearrangement joins TRBV6-5 to TRBJ2-1; TRBD2 matches 8 bases. V was pared by 6 bases and J by 9 bases, with 7 bases of the junction left unmatched. Germline V gene sequence: CDR1 MNHEY, CDR2 SVGAGI. The CDR3 is made up of 13 amino acids. This CDR3 is CASSPGLAAEQFF. CDR3 DNA: TGTGCCAGCAGCCCTGGACTAGCTGCTGAGCAGTTCTTC.

The chain is built from TRBV7-6 and TRBJ1-2; 10 positions match TRBD1. This CDR3 has 14 amino acids. V lost 4 bases to trimming and J lost 7 bases; unmatched junction nucleotides: 6. CDR1 SGHVS and CDR2 FNYEAQ come from the germline V gene. The CDR3 loop reads CASSSPGTGVGYTF. CDR3 nucleotide sequence: TGTGCCAGCAGCTCCCCTGGGACAGGGGTTGGCTACACCTTC.

The chain couples TRBV18 to TRBJ2-7; 7 bases agree with TRBD2. This CDR3 region has 12 residues. V was pared by 3 bases and J by 11 bases, with 7 bases of the junction left unmatched. Looked up from germline, CDR1 is KGHSH and CDR2 is LQKENI. The CDR3 here is CASSPGREEEYF. DNA of the CDR3: TGTGCCAGCTCACCGGGACGGGAGGAGGAGTACTTC.

The chain employs TRBV10-3 and TRBJ2-7, with 8 bases identical to TRBD2. This CDR3 is 16 amino acids long. The V and J ends lost 3 bases and 3 bases, in that order; junction bases with no gene match: 10. Germline assignment: CDR1 ENHRY and CDR2 SYGVKD. CDR3 DNA sequence: TGTGCCATCAGTGACCCGATGGGCCTAGCGGGCTACGAGCAGTACTTC. Translation gives CAISDPMGLAGYEQYF.

The chain employs TRBV27 and TRBJ2-5; 7 bases match TRBD2. Germline V gives CDR1 MNHEY, CDR2 SMNVEV (reference sequence). V lost 2 bases and J lost 5; bases outside the gene matches: 5. The CDR3 is made up of 14 amino acids. The chain's CDR3 is CASSLGDYSETQYF. The CDR3 DNA reads TGTGCCAGCAGTTTAGGGGACTACTCGGAGACCCAGTACTTC.

J is TRBJ2-5 and V is TRBV9; 8 bases line up with TRBD2. The germline V gene has CDR1 SGDLS and CDR2 YYNGEE. V was clipped by 4 bases and J by 0 bases; unmatched bases: 11. CDR3 length: 17 amino acids. CDR3 amino acids: CASSFPKAGGDQETQYF. CDR3 bases: TGTGCCAGCAGCTTCCCTAAGGCGGGGGGAGACCAAGAGACCCAGTACTTC.

This chain links TRBV4-2 with TRBJ2-3, with 14 bases that match TRBD2. The CDR3 length is 17 residues. Looked up from germline, CDR1 is LGHNA and CDR2 is YNFKEQ. Trimming at V came to 3 bases and at J to 5 bases, leaving 7 bases not matched to a gene. The CDR3 loop reads CASSQAGLAGGIDTQYF. The CDR3 DNA is TGTGCCAGCAGCCAGGCTGGACTAGCGGGGGGAATAGATACGCAGTATTTT.

This clone was observed a few times. The chain uses TRBV4-3 and TRBJ1-6, with D perhaps TRBD1 (5 bases). Looked up from germline, CDR1 is LGHNA and CDR2 is YSLEER. The CDR3 is 14 residues long. Trimming took off 1 base at V and 5 bases at J, with 6 bases between the two ends. The CDR3 region has the DNA TGCGCCAGCAGCCAAGGGGACGATAATTCACCCCTCCACTTT. Translating gives CASSQGDDNSPLHF.

This chain links TRBV27 with TRBJ1-3; D ambiguous. This CDR3 is 14 amino acids long. CDR1 and CDR2 (germline): MNHEY, SMNVEV (reference sequence). V dropped 5 bases and J dropped 4 bases, with 12 bases sitting between them. The CDR3 DNA reads TGTGCCAGCAGTCCCATTGATCGGGGAAACACCATATATTTT. This translates into CASSPIDRGNTIYF.

V and J are TRBV28 and TRBJ1-3; D perhaps matches TRBD1 (5 bases). This CDR3 region has 17 residues. V dropped 2 bases and J dropped 3 bases, with 17 bases sitting between them. The germline V gene has CDR1 MDHEN and CDR2 SYDVKM. The CDR3 coding sequence is TGTGCCAGCAGTTTACCGCTGGACACGCTCCTTGGAAACACCATATATTTT. This sequence encodes CASSLPLDTLLGNTIYF.

The chain uses TRBV6-5 and TRBJ1-2; tentative D call: TRBD1 (5 bases). CDR1 is MNHEY, CDR2 SVGAGI, per germline. V was shortened by 6 bases and J by 4 bases, with 15 bases between the two germline ends. This CDR3 is built from 14 residues. CDR3 sequence reads: CASSPGPWAYGYTF. For the CDR3, the DNA is TGTGCCAGCAGCCCGGGACCTTGGGCCTATGGCTACACCTTC.